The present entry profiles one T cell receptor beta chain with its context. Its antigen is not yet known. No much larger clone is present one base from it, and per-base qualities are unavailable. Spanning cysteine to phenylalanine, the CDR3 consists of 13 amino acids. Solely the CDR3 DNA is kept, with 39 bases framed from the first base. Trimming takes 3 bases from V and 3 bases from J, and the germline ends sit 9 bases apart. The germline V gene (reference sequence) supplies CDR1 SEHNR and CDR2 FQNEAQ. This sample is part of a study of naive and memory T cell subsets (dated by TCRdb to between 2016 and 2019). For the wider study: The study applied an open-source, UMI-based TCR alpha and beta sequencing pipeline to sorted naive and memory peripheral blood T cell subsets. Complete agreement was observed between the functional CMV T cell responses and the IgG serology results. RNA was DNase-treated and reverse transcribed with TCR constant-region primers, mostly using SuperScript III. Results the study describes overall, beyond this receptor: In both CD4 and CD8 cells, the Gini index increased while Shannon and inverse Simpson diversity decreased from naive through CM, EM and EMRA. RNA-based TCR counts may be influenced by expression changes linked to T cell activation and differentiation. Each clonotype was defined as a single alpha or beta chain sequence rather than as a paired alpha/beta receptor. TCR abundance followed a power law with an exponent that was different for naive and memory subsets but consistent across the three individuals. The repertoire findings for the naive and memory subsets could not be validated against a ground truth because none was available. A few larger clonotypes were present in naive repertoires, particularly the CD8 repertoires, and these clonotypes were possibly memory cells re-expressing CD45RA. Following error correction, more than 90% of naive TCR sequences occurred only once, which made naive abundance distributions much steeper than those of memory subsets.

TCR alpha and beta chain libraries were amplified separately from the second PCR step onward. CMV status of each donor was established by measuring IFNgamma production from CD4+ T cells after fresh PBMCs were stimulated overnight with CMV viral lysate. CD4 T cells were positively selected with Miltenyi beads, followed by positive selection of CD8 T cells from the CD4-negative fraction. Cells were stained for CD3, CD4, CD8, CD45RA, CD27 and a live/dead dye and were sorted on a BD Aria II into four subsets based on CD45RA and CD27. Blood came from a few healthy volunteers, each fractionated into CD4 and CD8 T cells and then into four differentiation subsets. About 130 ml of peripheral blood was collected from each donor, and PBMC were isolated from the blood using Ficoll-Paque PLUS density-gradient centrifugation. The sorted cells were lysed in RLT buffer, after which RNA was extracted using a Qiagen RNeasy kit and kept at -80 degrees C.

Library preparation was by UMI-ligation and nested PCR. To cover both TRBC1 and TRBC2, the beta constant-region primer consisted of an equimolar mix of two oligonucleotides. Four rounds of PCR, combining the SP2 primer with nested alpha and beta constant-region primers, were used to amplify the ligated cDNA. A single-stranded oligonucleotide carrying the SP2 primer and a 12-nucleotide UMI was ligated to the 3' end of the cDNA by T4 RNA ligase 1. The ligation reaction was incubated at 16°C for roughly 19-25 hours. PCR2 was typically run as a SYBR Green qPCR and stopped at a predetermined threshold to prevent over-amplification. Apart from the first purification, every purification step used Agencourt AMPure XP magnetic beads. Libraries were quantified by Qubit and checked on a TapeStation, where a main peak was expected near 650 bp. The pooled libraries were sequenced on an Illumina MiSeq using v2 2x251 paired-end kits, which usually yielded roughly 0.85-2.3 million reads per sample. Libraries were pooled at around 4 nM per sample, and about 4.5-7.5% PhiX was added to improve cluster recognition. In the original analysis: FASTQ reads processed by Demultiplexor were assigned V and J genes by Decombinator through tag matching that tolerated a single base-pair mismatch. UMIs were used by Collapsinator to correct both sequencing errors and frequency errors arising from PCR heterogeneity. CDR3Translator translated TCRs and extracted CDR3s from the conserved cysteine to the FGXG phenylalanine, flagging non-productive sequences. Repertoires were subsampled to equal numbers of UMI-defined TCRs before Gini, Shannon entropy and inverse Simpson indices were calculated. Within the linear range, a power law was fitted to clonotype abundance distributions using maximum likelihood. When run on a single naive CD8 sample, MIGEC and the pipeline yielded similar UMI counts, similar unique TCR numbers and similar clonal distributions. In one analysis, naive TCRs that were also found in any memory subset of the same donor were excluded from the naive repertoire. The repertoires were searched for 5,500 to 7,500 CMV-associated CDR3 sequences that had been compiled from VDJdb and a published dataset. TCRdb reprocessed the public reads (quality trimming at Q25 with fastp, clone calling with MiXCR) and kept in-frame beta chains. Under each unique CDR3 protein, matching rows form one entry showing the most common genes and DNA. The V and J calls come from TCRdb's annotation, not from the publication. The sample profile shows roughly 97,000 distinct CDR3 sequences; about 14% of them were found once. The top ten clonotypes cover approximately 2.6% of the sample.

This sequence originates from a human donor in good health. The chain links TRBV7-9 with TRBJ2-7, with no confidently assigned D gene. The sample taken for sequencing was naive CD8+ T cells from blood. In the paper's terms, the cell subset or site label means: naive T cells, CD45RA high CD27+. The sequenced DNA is TGTGCCAGCAGCTTGTTCACGGGCTACGAGCAGTACTTC. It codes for CASSLFTGYEQYF.